This TCR beta chain derives from a study of OX40 agonist ivuxolimab in advanced cancers. Data came from immunoSEQ multiplex PCR; TCRdb stores just in-frame clones and leaves some out. The table shows 65,000 to 75,000 clones, with 70% to 90% occurring only once. V lost 3 bases and J 7 bases, leaving 13 bases between the germline ends. The CDR3 sequence is 13 residues long. CDR1 is SGHNT, CDR2 YENEEA, per germline. The specimen comprised CD4+ or CD8+ T cells sorted from blood, sampled in a trial of the OX40 agonist ivuxolimab. This sequence originates from an adult with an advanced solid tumor such as melanoma, head and neck, liver or kidney cancer. The rearrangement uses TRBV11-3 and TRBJ2-7; D uncertain. CDR3 protein: CASSLDPMGEQYF. As DNA, the CDR3 is TGTGCCAGCAGCTTGGACCCCATGGGGGAGCAGTACTTC.